Listed below are T cell receptor beta chains from one sample, sequenced in a study of CXCR3-negative and CXCR3-positive naive CD8 T cells. TCRdb re-called the 5' RACE reads and shows each CDR3 protein once, DNA omitted. This table lists roughly 50,000 distinct CDR3 sequences. Sample: naive CXCR3+ CD8+ T cells from blood. The receptors were gathered from a human donor in good health. Some clones in this sample may be carry-over from other donors' samples. CDR3s include the opening cysteine and the closing phenylalanine or tryptophan.

19,TRBJ2-3,TRBV13,CASSPRYPHSWARTDTQYF
16,TRBJ2-7,TRBV28,CASSLNRGRAPYEQYF
14,TRBJ1-1,TRBV7-3,CASSFSGYSTEAFF
14,TRBJ2-7,TRBV10-3,CAISETDQNYEQYF
13,TRBJ2-7,TRBV20-1,CSAGDGGSYEQYF
14,TRBJ2-7,TRBV7-9,CASRDPGLPYEQYF
15,TRBJ2-7,TRBV28,CASMAYRGQGYEQYF
15,TRBJ2-7,TRBV10-3,CAISKQGAEAYEQYF
13,TRBJ2-7,TRBV20-1,CSATTPDTYEQYF
16,TRBJ1-5,TRBV28,CASSIISDSSNQPQHF
14,TRBJ1-1,TRBV7-2,CASSLHPKGTEAFF
16,TRBJ2-2,TRBV6-5,CASSYSMGSNTGELFF
18,TRBJ2-1,TRBV19,CASDPGLAGGFPYNEQFF
19,TRBJ1-1,TRBV4-2,CASSQEGQVFGLIKTEAFF
14,TRBJ2-3,TRBV4-3,CASSQDVGTDTQYF
14,TRBJ1-2,TRBV7-2,CASSFTIPNYGYTF
15,TRBJ2-1,TRBV6-5,CASRTREQGRNEQFF
15,TRBJ2-1,TRBV20-1,CSARSTSGVVDEQFF
14,TRBJ2-2,TRBV5-5,CASSWSPGTGELFF
16,TRBJ2-1,TRBV7-3,CASSLIVAGAYNEQFF
17,TRBJ2-1,TRBV29-1,CSVAVGLAGPTYNEQFF
14,TRBJ1-1,TRBV10-3,CAIRLEQGGTEAFF
11,TRBJ1-1,TRBV29-1,CSVQAGTEAFF
16,TRBJ2-5,TRBV7-9,CASSPWTGGLFPHQYF
13,TRBJ1-4,TRBV29-1,CSALPTTNEKLFF
18,TRBJ2-1,TRBV29-1,CSVEDLMASYGNMDEQFF
12,TRBJ1-5,TRBV5-5,CASSKSNQPQHF
19,TRBJ2-1,TRBV20-1,CSASFFPGTSGALYNEQFF
17,TRBJ1-4,TRBV11-2,CASSSSGLDAREEKLFF
15,TRBJ2-6,TRBV4-1,CASSQEDSGANVLTF
12,TRBJ1-1,TRBV29-1,CSVAQMNTEAFF
14,TRBJ1-5,TRBV20-1,CSARDLTGNQPQHF
14,TRBJ1-5,TRBV20-1,CSAKMAGVDQPQHF
15,TRBJ1-4,TRBV7-2,CASSLIAATNEKLFF
12,TRBJ1-5,TRBV12-3/TRBV12-4,CASKGRDQPQHF
14,TRBJ1-2,TRBV11-2,CASSYYSPDDGYTF
13,TRBJ2-7,TRBV5-4,CASSLGQGDEQYF
13,TRBJ2-7,TRBV7-9,CASSLAQGFEQYF
16,TRBJ2-1,TRBV4-1,CASSQETAGVYNEQFF
17,TRBJ2-1,TRBV9,CASSASISGVSYNEQFF
14,TRBJ2-5,TRBV9,CASSVDRTQETQYF
12,TRBJ2-2,TRBV29-1,CSVEGGSGELFF
15,TRBJ1-2,TRBV7-3,CASSLTRQGRDGYTF
18,TRBJ1-5,TRBV7-9,CASSFIGTRRLSYQPQHF
13,TRBJ2-7,TRBV20-1,CSASGTDTYEQYF
13,TRBJ2-1,TRBV7-2,CASRAAAYNEQFF
14,TRBJ2-7,TRBV29-1,CSVAGGPGSYEQYF
15,TRBJ1-4,TRBV7-2,CASSLDKMRDEKLFF
14,TRBJ1-3,TRBV5-1,CASSTDSSGNTIYF
13,TRBJ1-4,TRBV4-1,CASSQGQDEKLFF
18,TRBJ2-5,TRBV20-1,CSARSHGLAGGPGETQYF
16,TRBJ1-1,TRBV4-3,CASSQVATGLNTEAFF
15,TRBJ1-2,TRBV29-1,CSVESGAGTNYGYTF
14,TRBJ2-1,TRBV24-1,CATSDLPTGDEQFF
14,TRBJ2-1,TRBV19,CASSTGTSGDEQFF
12,TRBJ2-1,TRBV28,CASSLWGNEQFF
14,TRBJ2-2,TRBV27,CASSEAGVTGELFF
15,TRBJ1-2,TRBV4-1,CASSPGHPLGYGYTF
12,TRBJ1-1,TRBV29-1,CSVRVSGTEAFF